This T cell receptor beta chain was observed in a study of T cell repertoires in cytomegalovirus infection. For the study at large: Public TCR beta signatures indicated both CMV infection and matching HLA type.

At least ten counts were recorded for this clonotype. Its antigen is not known. This CDR3 is built from 15 residues. Trimming took off 6 bases at V and 0 bases at J, with 14 bases between the two ends. Germline CDR1 SGHTA, CDR2 FQGNSA. Study results and limitations: In two of eight donors, the top clonotype was HLA-C-restricted CMV-specific. Identification of carriers of CMV plus the relevant HLA was performed using cumulative public TCR beta family frequency.

From the reads, TCRdb called clonotypes with MiXCR, one entry per CDR3 protein. The sample lists approximately 130,000 distinct CDR3 sequences, more than 20% occurring once. The specimen was PBMCs, sequenced either directly or after in vitro stimulation (not recorded which). This sequence was found in a human donor in good health (CMV status not recorded). Some clones in this sample may be carry-over from other donors' samples. The chain has TRBV7-2 and TRBJ1-1; D not resolved. CDR3 coding DNA: TGTGCCAGCAGTCCACGGTTCCTAATGAACACTGAAGCTTTCTTT. Translated, it gives CASSPRFLMNTEAFF.